This is a list of T cell receptor beta chains from one sample in a study of cytomegalovirus exposure and HLA in healthy donors. The repertoire was sequenced with immunoSEQ multiplex PCR; TCRdb's copy has only in-frame clones and lacks some. The profile shows some 140,000 clones, almost 85% of them singletons. Sequencing input: PBMCs. The receptors were sampled from a woman aged 25 to 39 in good health and CMV-seronegative. The CDR3 runs from the conserved cysteine through the conserved F or W. Each record gives: clone size, J gene, V gene, D gene, CDR3 protein, CDR3 DNA. D genes are given only for firm matches. Not every row has a clone size; where given, it reads once, few, many or a size class.

size: once; J: TRBJ1-4; V: TRBV4-1; D: NA; CDR3: CASSQVATGNEKLFF; DNA: TGCGCCAGCAGCCAAGTTGCAACGGGTAATGAAAAACTGTTTTTT
size: NA; J: TRBJ1-4; V: TRBV30; D: NA; CDR3: CAWRGRATNEKLFF; DNA: TGTGCCTGGAGAGGGAGGGCAACTAATGAAAAACTGTTTTTT
size: few; J: TRBJ1-2; V: TRBV2; D: NA; CDR3: CASRSDSIQYGYTF; DNA: TGTGCCAGCAGGAGTGACAGTATTCAATATGGCTACACCTTC
size: NA; J: TRBJ1-2; V: TRBV18; D: NA; CDR3: CASSPPADNYGYTF; DNA: TGTGCCAGCTCACCACCGGCAGATAACTATGGCTACACCTTC
size: NA; J: TRBJ1-2; V: TRBV15; D: NA; CDR3: CATSRKDGGNYGYTF; DNA: TGTGCCACCAGCAGAAAGGACGGGGGTAACTATGGCTACACCTTC
size: few; J: TRBJ2-1; V: TRBV4-1; D: TRBD2; CDR3: CASSKLASYNEQFF; DNA: TGCGCCAGCAGCAAACTAGCGTCCTACAATGAGCAGTTCTTC
size: NA; J: TRBJ1-1; V: TRBV11-2; D: NA; CDR3: CASSDAGLSTEAFF; DNA: TGTGCCAGCAGCGATGCAGGGTTGAGCACTGAAGCTTTCTTT
size: NA; J: TRBJ1-1; V: TRBV5-1; D: TRBD1; CDR3: CASSLDGQGHTEAFF; DNA: TGCGCCAGCAGCTTGGACGGACAGGGTCACACTGAAGCTTTCTTT
size: NA; J: TRBJ2-5; V: TRBV5-1; D: TRBD2; CDR3: CASSGSGGQGETQYF; DNA: TGCGCCAGCTCGGGTAGCGGGGGGCAAGGAGAGACCCAGTACTTC
size: NA; J: TRBJ1-1; V: TRBV19; D: TRBD1; CDR3: CASNTPGGTGDIGTEAFF; DNA: TGTGCCAGTAACACCCCGGGCGGGACAGGGGACATTGGGACTGAAGCTTTCTTT
size: NA; J: TRBJ2-1; V: TRBV9; D: NA; CDR3: CASSGQALGPYNEQFF; DNA: TGTGCCAGCAGCGGACAGGCCCTGGGGCCCTACAATGAGCAGTTCTTC
size: many; J: TRBJ1-3; V: TRBV2; D: NA; CDR3: CASSVPGVGNTIYF; DNA: TGTGCCAGCAGTGTACCAGGGGTTGGAAACACCATATATTTT
size: NA; J: TRBJ1-2; V: TRBV5-1; D: NA; CDR3: CASSLAVLDGYTF; DNA: TGCGCCAGCAGCTTGGCGGTTTTGGATGGCTACACCTTC
size: NA; J: TRBJ1-5; V: TRBV27; D: TRBD1; CDR3: CARIQGAQPHSNQPQHF; DNA: TGTGCCCGCATACAGGGGGCGCAGCCCCATAGCAATCAGCCCCAGCATTTT
size: NA; J: TRBJ2-5; V: TRBV5-1; D: NA; CDR3: CASSGGRTQETQYF; DNA: TGCGCCAGCAGCGGCGGGCGGACCCAAGAGACCCAGTACTTC
size: many; J: TRBJ2-2; V: TRBV15; D: NA; CDR3: CATSREGQNTGELFF; DNA: TGTGCCACCAGCAGAGAGGGACAAAACACCGGGGAGCTGTTTTTT
size: NA; J: TRBJ1-1; V: TRBV28; D: TRBD1; CDR3: CASKPGQSNTEAFF; DNA: TGTGCCAGTAAACCGGGACAGTCGAACACTGAAGCTTTCTTT
size: NA; J: TRBJ1-6; V: TRBV6-7; D: NA; CDR3: CASSYFGNTGPRDNSPLHF; DNA: TGTGCCAGCAGTTACTTCGGTAACACAGGCCCCAGGGATAATTCACCCCTCCACTTT
size: NA; J: TRBJ1-2; V: TRBV15; D: NA; CDR3: CATSRDLQGGYTF; DNA: TGTGCCACCAGCAGAGATTTGCAGGGTGGCTACACCTTC
size: NA; J: TRBJ2-3; V: TRBV18; D: NA; CDR3: CASSPIGGARSTDTQYF; DNA: TGTGCCAGCTCACCAATAGGTGGAGCCAGAAGCACAGATACGCAGTATTTT
size: NA; J: TRBJ1-3; V: TRBV5-1; D: NA; CDR3: CASSSGLLSGNTIYF; DNA: TGCGCCAGCAGCTCTGGCCTTCTCTCTGGAAACACCATATATTTT
size: NA; J: TRBJ1-1; V: TRBV5-1; D: TRBD1; CDR3: CASGQQGPGGTEAFF; DNA: TGCGCCAGCGGGCAACAGGGTCCAGGGGGCACTGAAGCTTTCTTT
size: NA; J: TRBJ1-5; V: TRBV19; D: NA; CDR3: CASSERGQGFQPQHF; DNA: TGTGCCAGTAGTGAGAGAGGGCAGGGGTTTCAGCCCCAGCATTTT
size: NA; J: TRBJ2-7; V: TRBV5-1; D: TRBD1; CDR3: CASSSLSTGSEQYF; DNA: TGCGCCAGCAGCTCCCTCTCGACAGGGTCCGAGCAGTACTTC
size: NA; J: TRBJ2-4; V: TRBV29-1; D: NA; CDR3: CSVVQGAKNIQYF; DNA: TGCAGCGTGGTACAGGGAGCCAAAAACATTCAGTACTTC
size: NA; J: TRBJ1-2; V: TRBV6-1; D: NA; CDR3: CASKNNAGSVTF; DNA: TGTGCCAGCAAAAACAATGCCGGGTCCGTGACCTTC
size: NA; J: TRBJ1-1; V: TRBV2; D: NA; CDR3: CASETGNTEAFF; DNA: TGTGCCAGCGAGACAGGGAACACTGAAGCTTTCTTT
size: NA; J: TRBJ2-2; V: TRBV7-3; D: NA; CDR3: CASSLGPANTGELFF; DNA: TGTGCCAGCAGCTTGGGGCCGGCGAACACCGGGGAGCTGTTTTTT
size: NA; J: TRBJ1-5; V: TRBV6-6; D: NA; CDR3: CASSYEVNKNQPQHF; DNA: TGTGCCAGCAGTTACGAGGTCAACAAAAATCAGCCCCAGCATTTT
size: few; J: TRBJ2-1; V: TRBV10-3; D: NA; CDR3: CAISDRGTNEQFF; DNA: TGTGCCATCAGTGACCGAGGGACTAATGAGCAGTTCTTC
size: NA; J: TRBJ2-1; V: TRBV4-1; D: TRBD2; CDR3: CASKAPSSGGRNEQFF; DNA: TGCGCCAGCAAAGCCCCCTCTAGCGGGGGCCGTAATGAGCAGTTCTTC
size: NA; J: TRBJ2-3; V: TRBV13; D: TRBD2; CDR3: CASSRGLAGRADTQYF; DNA: TGTGCCAGCAGCCGAGGACTAGCGGGGAGGGCAGATACGCAGTATTTT
size: NA; J: TRBJ2-7; V: TRBV7-9; D: TRBD1; CDR3: CASSLYPPWDSLYEQYF; DNA: TGTGCCAGCAGTCTTTACCCCCCGTGGGACAGTCTGTACGAGCAGTACTTC
size: NA; J: TRBJ1-1; V: TRBV7-9; D: NA; CDR3: CASSFNSLNTEAFF; DNA: TGTGCCAGCAGCTTTAACAGCCTGAACACTGAAGCTTTCTTT
size: NA; J: TRBJ2-5; V: TRBV5-1; D: TRBD1; CDR3: CASSSGTGVRQETQYF; DNA: TGCGCCAGCAGCTCCGGGACAGGGGTCCGCCAAGAGACCCAGTACTTC
size: NA; J: TRBJ1-4; V: TRBV2; D: NA; CDR3: CASRIGGLNEKLFF; DNA: TGTGCCAGCAGAATCGGAGGGTTAAATGAAAAACTGTTTTTT
size: NA; J: TRBJ1-1; V: TRBV5-5; D: NA; CDR3: CASSLVVGSGAFF; DNA: TGTGCCAGCAGCTTGGTTGTAGGCTCGGGAGCTTTCTTT
size: NA; J: TRBJ2-1; V: TRBV9; D: TRBD1; CDR3: CASSTTVGDRGNEQFF; DNA: TGTGCCAGCAGCACCACAGTGGGGGACAGGGGCAATGAGCAGTTCTTC
size: NA; J: TRBJ1-1; V: TRBV2; D: NA; CDR3: CASGAPKAGYTEAFF; DNA: TGTGCCAGTGGGGCCCCTAAGGCGGGGTACACTGAAGCTTTCTTT
size: NA; J: TRBJ1-1; V: TRBV27; D: NA; CDR3: CASSRRSGANEAFF; DNA: TGTGCCAGCAGTCGACGTTCAGGGGCAAATGAAGCTTTCTTT
size: once; J: TRBJ1-5; V: TRBV9; D: TRBD1; CDR3: CASSVGTDNQPQHF; DNA: TGTGCCAGCAGCGTGGGGACAGATAATCAGCCCCAGCATTTT
size: NA; J: TRBJ1-6; V: TRBV4-1; D: NA; CDR3: CASSQDPTGYSPLHF; DNA: TGCGCCAGCAGCCAAGATCCGACAGGCTATTCACCCCTCCACTTT